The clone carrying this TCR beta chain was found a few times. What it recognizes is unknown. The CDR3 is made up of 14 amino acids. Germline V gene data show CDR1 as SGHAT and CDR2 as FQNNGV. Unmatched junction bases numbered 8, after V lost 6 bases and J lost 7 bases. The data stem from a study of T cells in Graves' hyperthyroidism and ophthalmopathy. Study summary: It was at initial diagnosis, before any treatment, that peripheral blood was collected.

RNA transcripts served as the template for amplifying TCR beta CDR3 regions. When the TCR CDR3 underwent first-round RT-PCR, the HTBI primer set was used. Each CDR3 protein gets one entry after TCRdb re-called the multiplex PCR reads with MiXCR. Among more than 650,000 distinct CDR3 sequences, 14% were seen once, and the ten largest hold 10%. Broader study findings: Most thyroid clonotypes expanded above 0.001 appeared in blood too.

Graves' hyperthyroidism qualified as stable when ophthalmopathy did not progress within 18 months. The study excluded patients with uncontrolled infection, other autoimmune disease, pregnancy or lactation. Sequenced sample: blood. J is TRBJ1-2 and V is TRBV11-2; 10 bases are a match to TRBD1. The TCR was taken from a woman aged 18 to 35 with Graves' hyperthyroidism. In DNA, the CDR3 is TGTGCCAGCAGGAGGGCGACAGGGGGCGGTGGCTACACCTTC. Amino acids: CASRRATGGGGYTF.